The 2 T cell receptor beta chains listed next were all sequenced from one sample in a study of shared clonotypes between healthy human individuals. Some clones are missing from TCRdb's copy, which holds only in-frame ones; the method was immunoSEQ multiplex PCR. Of some 2.4 million clones listed, 93% were seen once; the top ten hold 0.36%. Sequences were obtained from naive CD4+ T cells from PBMCs. Regarding subset: CD45RA+ positively selected. These receptors all stem from a man younger than 30 in good health. Some clones in this sample may be carry-over from other donors' samples.

About this clone: At the DNA level, this CDR3 is encoded by other sequences in the same sample as well. V and J are TRBV5-1 and TRBJ2-5; either TRBD1 or TRBD2 may supply D (6 bases each). Germline V lookup: CDR1 SGHRS, CDR2 YFSETQ. The CDR3 runs to 15 residues. V gave up 2 bases and J gave up 2 bases, with 13 bases separating them. CDR3 residues: CASSFGGGRQETQYF. In nucleotides, the CDR3 is TGCGCCAGCAGCTTTGGAGGGGGGAGACAAGAGACCCAGTACTTC.

V and J are TRBV5-4 and TRBJ2-7, with 13 positions matching TRBD2. Germline V gene data show CDR1 as SGHNT and CDR2 as YYREEE (reference sequence). The CDR3 consists of 15 residues. Germline trimming cut 4 bases from V and 7 bases from J; bases unmatched to any gene: 8. The CDR3 is CASSRTSGRAEEQYF. CDR3 nucleotides: TGTGCCAGCAGCCGTACTAGCGGGAGGGCGGAGGAGCAGTACTTC.